This T cell receptor beta chain comes out of a study of T cell clonality in common variable immunodeficiency. The CDR3 extends over 13 amino acids. Germline CDR1 is SEHNR and CDR2 is FQNEAQ (reference sequence). J lost 8 bases, V lost 6 bases, and 1 base had no gene match. Study-wide points: What drives increased CVID clonality needs T cell subpopulation sequencing. TCRbeta clonality was increased in CVID versus healthy controls.

This clone has ten or more counts. Its antigen is as yet unknown. Sequencing ends 3 residues short of the CDR3 end; the germline J gene provides the rest. Sequencing input was equivalent genomic DNA from CVID and controls. The assay was immunoSEQ multiplex PCR, and TCRdb's table has in-frame clones only and misses some. The sample gives approximately 44,000 clones, none seen only once, and the top ten clones hold about 9.4%. This TCR was sampled from a person between 18 and 69 years old in good health. Specimen: peripheral blood mononuclear cells. The chain recombines TRBV7-9 with TRBJ2-1; TRBD2 matches at 13 bases. The chain's CDR3 is CASRLAGGDEQFF. Incomplete CDR3 DNA: TGTGCCAGCAGACTAGCGGGAGGGGATGAG.